A selection of T cell receptor beta chains follows, all from one sample in a study of CD4 and CD8 cells across lung adenocarcinoma regions. Via MiXCR, TCRdb re-called the PCR reads, giving one row per CDR3 protein. The table shows thousands of distinct CDR3 sequences, with 54% occurring only once. Sequenced sample: CD8+ T cells from the center of a lung tumor. Receptors were obtained from a female donor with lung adenocarcinoma. The CD4 and CD8 labels of this study may be unreliable. CDR3s include the opening cysteine and the closing phenylalanine or tryptophan. Fields, in order: V gene, clone size, J gene, D gene, CDR3 protein, CDR3 DNA. D genes are given only for firm matches. Clone sizes are given selectively: once, few, many, or a class where the clone is expanded.

>TRBV27|.|TRBJ2-7|.
CASSPTTGSYEQYF
TGTGCCAGCAGTCCTACGACGGGGTCCTACGAGCAGTACTTC
>TRBV7-3|.|TRBJ2-3|TRBD2
CAGSGGRGTDTQYF
TGTGCGGGGAGCGGGGGCAGGGGCACAGATACGCAGTACTTT
>TRBV11-2|.|TRBJ2-3|.
CASGLGRWPKDIQYF
TGTGCCAGCGGCTTGGGGCGGTGGCCCAAAGACATTCAGTATTTT
>TRBV12-3/TRBV12-4|.|TRBJ2-1|.
CASSPRDRLSSDAQFF
TGTGCCAGCAGTCCCCGGGACCGCCTTTCCTCCGATGCGCAGTTCTTC
>TRBV3-1|.|TRBJ2-5|.
CASSQGGTQYF
TGTGCCAGCAGCCAAGGGGGGACCCAGTACTTC
>TRBV7-4|.|TRBJ2-3|.
CGSSSRLGATDMQYF
TGTGGCAGCAGCTCGAGGCTCGGTGCCACAGACATGCAGTATTTT
>TRBV6-1|.|TRBJ2-1|.
CASTTGWSYNEQFF
TGTGCCAGCACTACAGGGTGGTCCTACAATGAGCAGTTCTTC
>TRBV11-2|.|TRBJ2-5|.
CARGFGGGAQDTQYF
.
>TRBV27|many|TRBJ2-1|.
CASSRVQPGGETQFF
TGTGCCAGCAGTAGAGTCCAGCCAGGAGGGGAGACCCAGTTCTTC
>TRBV6-6|large|TRBJ2-1|TRBD2
CASSSKLAGGAYNEQFF
TGTGCCAGCAGTTCGAAACTAGCGGGAGGAGCCTACAATGAGCAGTTCTTC
>TRBV10-3|.|TRBJ2-3|.
CAGRTGGSEEETQYF
TGTGCCGGGCGGACTGGGGGTAGCGAGGAAGAGACGCAGTATTTT
>TRBV6-1|.|TRBJ2-3|TRBD2
CASSELLLAGGKDAQYF
TGTGCCAGCAGTGAGTTGTTGTTAGCGGGGGGCAAAGATGCGCAGTATTTC
>TRBV6-1|.|TRBJ1-2|.
CASMAGAGYTF
TGTGCCAGCATGGCAGGGGCCGGCTACACCTTC
>TRBV10-2|.|TRBJ2-3|TRBD1
CASSGWMAVNTGEQYF
TGCGCCAGCAGTGGATGGATGGCTGTGAACACAGGGGAGCAGTATTTT
>TRBV6-5|medium-sized|TRBJ2-3|TRBD2
CASSYGVGREGADTQYF
TGTGCCAGCAGTTACGGGGTCGGCCGGGAGGGGGCAGATACGCAGTATTTT
>TRBV6-5|.|TRBJ2-5|.
CASSSRGVQWEQPPDF
TGTGCCAGCAGTTCCCGGGGTGTACAGTGGGAACAACCCCCTGACTTC
>TRBV11-3|.|TRBJ2-3|.
CASISEKGSTDMQYF
TGTGCCAGCATCTCGGAGAAGGGATCCACAGATATGCAGTACTTT
>TRBV6-1|.|TRBJ2-3|TRBD2
CARGEAAGGEETQYF
TGTGCCAGGGGGGAAGCGGCGGGGGGGGAAGAGACGCAGTATTTT
>TRBV6-4|.|TRBJ2-4|.
CASSDSALRATNIQYF
TGTGCCAGCAGTGACTCGGCCCTGCGTGCCACAAACATTCAGTACTTC
>TRBV19|few|TRBJ2-2|TRBD1
CASGRGLLNTGELFF
TGTGCCAGTGGCAGGGGGCTTTTGAACACCGGGGAGCTGTTTTTT
>TRBV12-5|.|TRBJ2-3|.
CAGGPTVGTDTQYF
TGTGCGGGTGGCCCGACGGTGGGCACAGATACGCAGTATTTT
>TRBV12-3/TRBV12-4|.|TRBJ2-3|.
CRSRGGRATDTQYF
TGTCGCAGCAGGGGAGGGCGCGCCACAGATACGCAGTACTTT
>TRBV24-1|.|TRBJ2-3|.
CATSVRDTQYF
TGTGCCACCAGTGTTCGAGATACGCAGTATTTT
>TRBV27|.|TRBJ2-7|.
CASGSGYEQYF
TGTGCCAGCGGGTCCGGCTACGAGCAGTACTTC
>TRBV7-9|.|TRBJ2-5|.
CASAGFGGRLKETQYF
TGTGCCAGCGCGGGGTTCGGGGGGCGCCTCAAAGAGACGCAGTACTTC
>TRBV12-3/TRBV12-4|.|TRBJ2-3|.
CAGRFGGAGDTQYF
TGTGCCGGCAGGTTTGGGGGGGCTGGAGATACGCAGTATTTC
>TRBV7-3|.|TRBJ2-3|.
CASSSGGQANTGEQYF
TGTGCCAGCAGCTCGGGGGGACAGGCGAACACAGGGGAGCAGTATTTT
>TRBV12-3/TRBV12-4|few|TRBJ1-1|.
CATEQTTEAFF
TGTGCCACCGAACAAACTACTGAAGCTTTCTTT
>TRBV7-2|.|TRBJ1-1|.
CASSFGHTEAFF
TGTGCCAGCAGCTTTGGACATACTGAAGCTTTCTTT
>TRBV7-3|many|TRBJ2-1|TRBD2
CASSLTGTSGINEQFF
TGTGCCAGCAGCTTAACCGGGACTAGCGGGATCAATGAGCAGTTCTTC
>TRBV6-2/TRBV6-3|few|TRBJ2-3|.
CASRSGGTDTQYF
TGTGCCAGCAGATCGGGGGGCACAGATACGCAGTATTTT
>TRBV6-1|.|TRBJ2-1|.
CARGEIADEQFF
TGTGCCAGGGGTGAGATAGCGGATGAGCAGTTCTTC
>TRBV9|many|TRBJ2-3|.
CASSAWDLGPDTQYF
TGTGCCAGCAGCGCCTGGGACCTCGGCCCCGATACGCAGTATTTT
>TRBV7-3|.|TRBJ2-1|.
CASSLTPDYLDEQFF
TGTGCCAGCAGCTTAACCCCTGACTATTTGGATGAGCAGTTCTTC
>TRBV7-8|few|TRBJ2-1|.
CASSLGTTYEQFF
TGTGCCAGCAGCTTAGGGACTACCTACGAGCAGTTCTTC
>TRBV6-5|.|TRBJ2-5|.
CASSYVARPQDIQNF
TGTGCCAGCAGTTACGTCGCGCGTCCCCAAGACATCCAGAACTTC
>TRBV7-2|few|TRBJ2-5|.
CASTTYQETQYF
TGTGCCAGCACTACGTACCAAGAGACCCAGTACTTC
>TRBV6-5|few|TRBJ2-3|.
CASSYSAGAFPFNTGAQYF
TGTGCCAGCAGTTACTCGGCGGGGGCCTTCCCATTTAACACCGGGGCGCAGTATTTT
>TRBV6-1|few|TRBJ2-5|TRBD1
CASSERMGTGWADTRYF
TGTGCCAGCAGTGAACGGATGGGGACAGGGTGGGCAGATACGCGGTACTTC
>TRBV6-2/TRBV6-3|few|TRBJ2-2|TRBD1
CASSLGQGETGELFF
TGTGCCAGCAGTCTTGGACAGGGGGAGACCGGGGAGCTGTTTTTT
>TRBV7-6|.|TRBJ2-2|.
CASSLGVSTGTLFF
TGTGCCAGCAGCCTGGGGGTGAGCACCGGTACGCTGTTTTTT
>TRBV5-4|.|TRBJ2-5|.
CARGSGGRNQDTQYF
TGTGCCAGGGGCTCCGGGGGCCGTAACCAAGATACGCAGTACTTC
>TRBV7-2|medium-sized|TRBJ2-7|TRBD2
CASSLVGLAGGQYEQYF
TGTGCCAGCAGCTTAGTGGGACTAGCGGGGGGCCAATACGAGCAGTACTTC
>TRBV7-2|many|TRBJ2-7|.
CAEQVYNEQYF
TGTGCCGAACAGGTCTACAATGAGCAGTACTTC
>TRBV6-1|.|TRBJ2-4|TRBD1
CASRKHEGGRGRAKDIQYF
TGTGCCAGCAGGAAACATGAAGGGGGCCGGGGCCGAGCCAAAGACATTCAGTACTTC
>TRBV11-1|many|TRBJ2-5|.
CASSLEGPRGTQYF
TGTGCCAGCAGCTTAGAGGGGCCACGAGGGACCCAGTACTTC
>TRBV6-1|many|TRBJ1-1|.
CASSESAERNTEAFF
TGTGCCAGCAGTGAATCCGCCGAAAGGAACACTGAAGCTTTCTTT
>TRBV10-3|.|TRBJ2-4|.
CAGHEGLAKKIQYF
TGTGCGGGCCACGAGGGCCTAGCCAAAAAGATCCAGTACTTC
>TRBV7-8|.|TRBJ1-2|TRBD1
CASSLTGDGYTF
TGTGCCAGCAGCTTAACAGGGGATGGCTACACCTTC
>TRBV7-7|.|TRBJ2-5|TRBD1
CASSLASRRTGTGLSLAQDTQYF
TGTGCTAGCAGCTTAGCCTCGAGAAGGACCGGGACAGGCCTATCTCTAGCCCAAGACACCCAGTACTTC
>TRBV5-5|once|TRBJ2-4|.
CCSVLGGGAEDIQYF
TGTTGCAGCGTCTTGGGGGGGGGGGCTGAAGATATTCAGTACTTC
>TRBV6-2/TRBV6-3|.|TRBJ1-1|.
CASSNGGLEAFF
TGTGCCAGCAGCAATGGAGGGCTTGAGGCTTTCTTT
>TRBV19|.|TRBJ2-4|.
CASSKDSLAKNIQYF
TGTGCCAGTAGTAAGGACAGTCTAGCCAAAAACATTCAGTACTTC
>TRBV5-6|.|TRBJ1-1|.
CASSLVDRTAF
TGTGCCAGCAGCTTGGTAGACCGGACAGCGTTT
>TRBV5-4|many|TRBJ1-5|.
CASSFKLSPATSNQPQHF
TGTGCCAGCAGCTTTAAGTTGAGCCCAGCTACTAGCAATCAGCCCCAGCATTTT
>TRBV14|.|TRBJ2-7|.
CASSQEIYEQYF
TGTGCCAGCAGCCAAGAAATATACGAGCAGTACTTC
>TRBV5-5|few|TRBJ1-2|TRBD1
CASSLDRGLANYGYTF
TGTGCCAGCAGCTTGGACAGGGGGCTTGCGAACTATGGCTACACCTTC
>TRBV6-1|many|TRBJ1-5|.
CASSRGEGPSNQPQHF
TGTGCCAGCAGTCGAGGGGAGGGGCCCAGCAATCAGCCCCAGCATTTT
>TRBV10-3|.|TRBJ2-5|.
CAGGLGGRDPETQYF
TGTGCCGGGGGGCTAGGCGGCCGTGACCCAGAGACCCAGTACTTC
>TRBV6-1|many|TRBJ2-6|TRBD1
CATGQGQDGANVLTF
TGTGCCACCGGACAGGGGCAGGATGGGGCCAACGTCCTGACTTTC